In this sample, the clone carrying this TCR beta chain turned up a few times. It was with unique molecular identifiers that the TCRbeta library was prepared. MiXCR was run by TCRdb on the PCR reads, yielding one entry per CDR3 protein. This table holds roughly 500,000 distinct CDR3 sequences, about 31% found once. This sample is part of a study of T-cell reconstitution after alpha-beta-depleted transplantation in children. CDR3 size: 16 residues. Germline assignment: CDR1 LNHNV and CDR2 YYDKDF (reference sequence). J gave up 0 bases and V 9 bases, and 8 bases lay outside the gene matches. This sequence originates from a human donor who donated a stem cell graft to a child with aplastic anemia. This sequence joins TRBV15 and TRBJ2-6; 7 bases map to TRBD1. This specimen was PBMCs from the stem cell graft donor, taken from the stem cell graft. CDR3 residues: CATTVGTDSGANVLTF. The CDR3 nucleotides are TGTGCCACTACGGTGGGGACAGACTCTGGGGCCAACGTCCTGACTTTC. The full variable domain, its missing parts supplied by reference TRBV15 and TRBJ2-6, is DAMVIQNPRYQVTQFGKPVTLSCSQTLNHNVMYWYQQKSSQAPKLLFHYYDKDFNNEADTPDNFQSRRPNTSFCFLDIRSPGLGDTAMYLCATTVGTDSGANVLTFGAGSRLTVL.